These T cell receptor beta chains were read from a single sample in a study of response to subunit inactivated influenza vaccine. MiXCR, applied by TCRdb to the RT-PCR reads, yields one record per CDR3 protein. The table shows 650,000 to 700,000 distinct CDR3 sequences, with about 15% occurring only once. Material: PBMCs from blood, obtained 11 to 12 days after vaccination. Receptors were obtained from a man aged 45 to 65 who received an inactivated influenza vaccine. Each CDR3 is given with its conserved first and last residue. A D gene is named only where the DNA matches it firmly. Clone size is given for some rows only: seen once, a few or many times, or a class if the clone is expanded.

cdr3_length j_call d_call v_call clone_size cdr3_aa cdr3_nt
15 TRBJ2-2 - TRBV15 many CATSRAATRAGELFF TGTGCCACCAGCAGAGCAGCGACCCGTGCCGGGGAGCTGTTTTTT
15 TRBJ2-7 TRBD2 TRBV5-6 few CASSPAGGIHYEQYF TGTGCCAGCAGCCCAGCGGGAGGGATACACTACGAGCAGTACTTC
14 TRBJ2-3 TRBD2 TRBV5-1 few CASSHGRAGDTQYF TGCGCCAGCAGCCACGGGAGGGCCGGGGATACGCAGTATTTT
15 TRBJ1-1 TRBD1 TRBV4-3 - CASSQDPRGSTEAFF TGCGCCAGCAGCCAAGATCCCAGGGGGAGCACTGAAGCTTTCTTT
12 TRBJ2-1 TRBD2 TRBV29-1 few CMGTSGYNEQFF TGCATGGGGACTAGCGGATACAATGAGCAGTTCTTC
14 TRBJ2-7 TRBD1 TRBV12-3/TRBV12-4 few CASTRDRVSYEQYF TGTGCCAGCACCCGGGACAGGGTATCATACGAGCAGTACTTC
12 TRBJ1-4 - TRBV20-1 few CSARGQNEKLFF TGCAGTGCTAGGGGGCAGAATGAAAAACTGTTTTTT
13 TRBJ2-2 - TRBV5-1 - CASSVAPPGELFF TGCGCCAGCAGCGTAGCCCCCCCCGGGGAGCTGTTTTTT
16 TRBJ2-3 TRBD2 TRBV15 - CATSREAAGSTDTQYF TGTGCCACCAGCAGAGAGGCAGCGGGGAGCACAGATACGCAGTATTTT
15 TRBJ2-3 TRBD1 TRBV7-9 many CASSLGQGRTDTQYF TGTGCCAGCAGCTTGGGACAGGGAAGGACAGATACGCAGTATTTT
16 TRBJ2-7 - TRBV4-3 - CASSQGDGGNSYEQYF TGCGCCAGCAGCCAGGGGGATGGGGGCAACTCCTACGAGCAGTACTTC
16 TRBJ1-5 - TRBV7-8 - CASSLAWGPTNQPQHF TGTGCCAGCAGCTTAGCCTGGGGACCGACTAATCAGCCCCAGCATTTT
16 TRBJ2-1 TRBD1 TRBV15 - CATSRDWAGGRNEQFF TGTGCCACCAGCAGAGATTGGGCAGGGGGTAGGAATGAGCAGTTCTTC
13 TRBJ2-7 - TRBV6-1 - CASSHKQGYEQYF TGTGCCAGCAGCCACAAACAGGGCTACGAGCAGTACTTC
16 TRBJ2-3 TRBD2 TRBV7-9 - CASSLSSGRRTDTQYF TGTGCCAGCAGCCTTAGTAGCGGGAGACGAACAGATACGCAGTATTTT
15 TRBJ1-6 - TRBV2 - CASSEQESHNSPLHF TGTGCCAGCAGTGAACAGGAGTCTCATAATTCACCCCTCCACTTT
16 TRBJ2-3 TRBD1 TRBV10-3 - CAISPPGQGASDTQYF TGTGCCATCAGTCCACCAGGACAGGGGGCATCAGATACGCAGTATTTT
15 TRBJ1-6 - TRBV12-3/TRBV12-4 once CASSLRGAGHSPLHF TGTGCCAGCAGTTTAAGGGGGGCAGGCCATTCACCCCTCCACTTT
15 TRBJ1-2 TRBD1 TRBV20-1 few CSIDIAGGENYGYTF TGCAGCATTGATATAGCAGGGGGCGAAAACTATGGCTACACCTTC
18 TRBJ1-5 - TRBV28 few CASSFSPGIGSLDQPQHF TGTGCCAGCAGTTTTTCCCCGGGGATTGGATCATTGGATCAGCCCCAGCATTTT
18 TRBJ1-5 TRBD1 TRBV6-2/TRBV6-3 - CASSYVISGTGVYQPQHF TGTGCCAGCAGTTACGTAATAAGTGGGACAGGGGTTTATCAGCCCCAGCATTTT
13 TRBJ2-3 TRBD2 TRBV7-9 - CASGTSGTDTQYF TGTGCCAGTGGGACTAGCGGCACAGATACGCAGTATTTT
13 TRBJ1-2 - TRBV3-1 - CASRGGRGDGYTF TGTGCCAGCCGCGGAGGCAGGGGCGATGGCTACACCTTC
13 TRBJ2-1 - TRBV11-2 few CASSFDRHNEQFF TGTGCCAGCAGCTTCGACAGACACAATGAGCAGTTCTTC